These 21 T cell receptor beta chains share one sample of origin, sequenced in a study of blood T cells in healthy people across ages. A second PCR of roughly 7 to 11 cycles used a sample-barcoded 5' primer and a J-beta primer mix. TCRdb reanalysed the 5' RACE reads using MiXCR and keeps one entry per CDR3 protein. This table has about 1.4 million distinct CDR3 sequences, 45% to 70% appearing once. Sequenced sample: blood. These receptors were taken from a young man in good health.

The rearrangement uses TRBV7-2 and TRBJ1-2; TRBD1 might be the D (5 bases). The V and J ends lost 1 base and 0 bases respectively, with 15 bases between them. Germline CDR1 reads SGHTA; CDR2 reads FQGNSA. The CDR3 length is 17 residues. The CDR3 nucleotides read TGTGCCAGCAGCTTAGATTTGTCGGGGCGTCCTAACTATGGCTACACCTTC. It specifies CASSLDLSGRPNYGYTF.

As concerns this clonotype: This sequence may be a read error, since a much larger clone differs from it by one base. The CDR3 DNA sequence: TGCAGCGTTGAGGCCGCGGCCGGATCCTACAATGAGCAGTACTTC. This codes for CSVEAAAGSYNEQYF. The rearrangement uses TRBV29-1 and TRBJ2-1; D not resolved. The DNA end favors TRBJ2-7, so the J call may be wrong. CDR1 is SQVTM, CDR2 ANQGSEA, per germline. CDR3 length: 15 amino acids.

This rearrangement joins TRBV7-9 to TRBJ1-6, with 9 bases matching TRBD1. This CDR3 is built from 15 residues. Germline V gene lookup returns CDR1 SEHNR and CDR2 FQNEAQ (reference sequence). Trimming removed 5 bases from V and 10 bases from J; junction bases left unmatched: 9. Here the CDR3 DNA reads TGTGCCAGCAGCCAAACGGACAGGGGTGGGTCACCCCTCCACTTT. It is translated as CASSQTDRGGSPLHF.

Notes on this clonotype: The junction does not match germline at one end; this may be a read error. The V gene is TRBV27, the J gene TRBJ2-6; no reliable D call. This CDR3 comprises 16 residues. Per germline, CDR1 MNHEY and CDR2 SMNVEV (reference sequence). CDR3 DNA: TGCGCCAGCACCCGTAGAGGAGACTCTGGGGCCAACGTCCTGACTTTC. This translates into CASTRRGDSGANVLTF. The whole variable domain, filled in from reference TRBV27 and TRBJ2-6, reads EAQVTQNPRYLITVTGKKLTVTCSQNMNHEYMSWYRQDPGLGLRQIYYSMNVEVTDKGDVPEGYKVSRKEKRNFPLILESPSPNQTSLYFCASTRRGDSGANVLTFGAGSRLTVL.

The J gene is TRBJ2-5, the V gene TRBV10-2; TRBD2 matches at 10 bases. The J call may not be correct, given that the DNA end is closer to TRBJ2-7. Germline loops: CDR1 WSHSY, CDR2 SAAADI. This CDR3 has 14 residues. The CDR3 spells CASTSGRASGEQYF. Here the CDR3 DNA reads TGCGCCAGCACGAGCGGGAGGGCTTCGGGCGAGCAGTACTTC.

V gene TRBV7-6 combines with J gene TRBJ1-5; perhaps TRBD1 as D (5 bases). This CDR3 is built from 16 residues. Germline CDR1 reads SGHVS; CDR2 reads FNYEAQ. With 4 bases removed from V and 6 bases from J, the gap between germline ends came to 19 bases. The CDR3 here is CASSSQVPGRGQPQHF. CDR3 nucleotide sequence: TGTGCCAGCAGCTCCCAAGTCCCAGGGAGGGGTCAGCCCCAGCATTTT. Full variable domain (outside the CDR3, taken from reference TRBV7-6 and TRBJ1-5): GAGVSQSPRYKVTKRGQDVALRCDPISGHVSLYWYRQALGQGPEFLTYFNYEAQQDKSGLPNDRFSAERPEGSISTLTIQRTEQRDSAMYRCASSSQVPGRGQPQHFGDGTRLSIL.

This clonotype appeared a few times. This chain joins TRBV9 and TRBJ2-5; weak D call: TRBD1 (6 bases). Germline CDR1 is SGDLS and CDR2 is YYNGEE. V was trimmed by 2 bases and J by 5 bases, leaving 10 bases between them. This CDR3 is 13 amino acids long. The CDR3 spells CASSVGALETQYF. As DNA, the CDR3 is TGTGCCAGCAGCGTGGGGGCTCTGGAGACCCAGTACTTC.

This clonotype turned up a few times. The gene calls are TRBV4-3 and TRBJ2-1; 12 bases are a match to TRBD2. The CDR3 consists of 17 residues. V shed 0 bases, J shed 5 bases, and the junction held 5 bases outside the gene matches. In germline, CDR1 is LGHNA, CDR2 YSLEER. The CDR3 DNA reads TGCGCCAGCAGCCAAGATGGGACTAGCGGGTTCAACAATGAGCAGTTCTTC. Protein sequence: CASSQDGTSGFNNEQFF.

The rearrangement joins TRBV2 to TRBJ2-5, with 7 bases fitting TRBD1. V dropped 8 bases and J dropped 11; count of bases not matched to a gene: 8. CDR3 length: 11 amino acids. Germline values: CDR1 SNHLY, CDR2 FYNNEI. In DNA, the CDR3 is TGTGCCAGCGACAGGGATTGTCGACAGTACTTC. Protein sequence: CASDRDCRQYF.

This chain links TRBV29-1 with TRBJ2-5; perhaps TRBD2 as D (6 bases). The length of the CDR3 is 13 residues. Per germline, CDR1 SQVTM and CDR2 ANQGSEA. V lost 6 bases to trimming and J lost 5 bases, with 16 bases between them. The CDR3 bases are TGCAGCGTCGGTCGGGACTCGGTGGAGACCCAGTACTTC. Its protein product is CSVGRDSVETQYF. The full variable domain, with the rest looked up from reference TRBV29-1 and TRBJ2-5, is SAVISQKPSRDICQRGTSLTIQCQVDSQVTMMFWYRQQPGQSLTLIATANQGSEATYESGFVIDKFPISRPNLTFSTLTVSNMSPEDSSIYLCSVGRDSVETQYFGPGTRLLVL.

The chain recombines TRBV2 with TRBJ2-5, with TRBD1 matching 9 bases. The J call may be faulty, since TRBJ2-7 better matches the DNA end. The CDR3 is 15 amino acids. Germline CDR1 is SNHLY and CDR2 is FYNNEI. The CDR3 is CASRADRGGIDEQYF. The CDR3 bases are TGTGCCAGCAGAGCGGACAGGGGAGGAATCGACGAGCAGTACTTC.

The chain employs TRBV6-5 and TRBJ2-1; TRBD1 agrees at 8 bases. This CDR3 is built from 15 residues. With V trimmed by 6 bases and J by 6 bases, 10 bases remained unmatched. CDR1 is MNHEY and CDR2 is SVGAGI in the germline V gene. The CDR3 protein is CASRNRQGPSNEQFF. The CDR3 bases are TGTGCCAGCAGAAACCGACAGGGGCCTTCCAATGAGCAGTTCTTC.

This clonotype occurred a few times. The chain has TRBV4-2 and TRBJ2-7; D may match TRBD1 or TRBD2 (6 bases each). The V gene lost 4 bases and the J gene lost 2 bases, with 15 bases spanning the gap. Germline loops: CDR1 LGHNA, CDR2 YNFKEQ. The CDR3 is 15 residues long. The CDR3 here is CASSLGADYAYEQYF. The CDR3 region has the DNA TGTGCCAGCAGCCTGGGGGCGGACTATGCCTACGAGCAGTACTTC.

The rearrangement links TRBV2 to TRBJ1-2; D gene ambiguous. CDR1 is SNHLY and CDR2 is FYNNEI in the germline V gene. The length of the CDR3 is 13 residues. With 2 bases removed from V and 4 bases from J, the gap between germline ends came to 8 bases. Here the CDR3 DNA reads TGTGCCAGCAGTGAACACCCGTCCTATGGCTACACCTTC. It specifies CASSEHPSYGYTF.

V gene TRBV20-1 combines with J gene TRBJ2-1; perhaps TRBD2 as D (7 bases). There are 18 residues in the CDR3. Trimming removed 0 bases from V and 4 bases from J, with 22 bases in between. The germline gives CDR1 DFQATT, CDR2 SNEGSKA (reference sequence). This CDR3 is CSARDRRRSGGQYNEQFF. CDR3 nucleotide sequence: TGCAGTGCTAGAGACCGCAGACGATCCGGGGGGCAATACAATGAGCAGTTCTTC.

The chain uses TRBV27 and TRBJ2-1, with D perhaps TRBD1 or TRBD2 (6 bases each). The V gene's germline CDR1 is MNHEY and CDR2 SMNVEV (reference sequence). The CDR3 contains 16 residues. V was clipped by 5 bases and J by 1 base, with 15 bases between them. For the CDR3, the DNA is TGTGCCAGCAGTCAAGAACAGGGAGGATCCTACAATGAGCAGTTCTTC. Translation: CASSQEQGGSYNEQFF.

The CDR3 spells CSARPIAGNEQFF. In DNA form, the CDR3 reads TGCAGTGCTAGGCCTATAGCGGGCAATGAGCAGTTCTTC. J is TRBJ2-1 and V is TRBV20-1; 7 bases align to TRBD2. Trimming at V came to 3 bases and at J to 6 bases, leaving 5 bases not matched to a gene. The CDR3 consists of 13 residues. Germline values: CDR1 DFQATT, CDR2 SNEGSKA (reference sequence).

The CDR3 sequence is CASSLATVREGKLFF. CDR3 nucleotide sequence: TGTGCCAGCAGCTTGGCCACGGTTCGGGAGGGAAAACTGTTTTTT. The chain employs TRBV5-5 and TRBJ1-4; the D is unclear. The CDR3 is 15 amino acids. Per the germline V gene, CDR1 is SGHKS and CDR2 is YYEKEE (reference sequence). V lost 0 bases, J lost 10 bases, and 16 bases lay in between.

The chain joins TRBV6-2 or TRBV6-3 to TRBJ2-1; 9 bases are shared with TRBD2. This CDR3 region has 11 residues. Germline V gene data show CDR1 as MNHEY and CDR2 as SVGEGT. V was clipped by 5 bases and J by 15 bases; unmatched bases: 5. The CDR3 loop is CASSPGLAWFF. The CDR3 DNA is TGTGCCAGCAGTCCGGGACTAGCTTGGTTCTTC.

The genes are TRBV12-3 or TRBV12-4 and TRBJ1-2; 8 bases match TRBD1. There are 16 residues in the CDR3. After removal of 3 bases from V and 0 bases from J, the junction contained 6 bases not matched to a gene. The CDR3 is CASSLAGGASNYGYTF. CDR3 nucleotides: TGTGCCAGCAGTTTGGCAGGGGGCGCATCTAACTATGGCTACACCTTC.

This clonotype was picked up a small number of times. V is TRBV19 and J is TRBJ1-4, with D possibly being TRBD1 (5 bases). The ends were cut back, 3 bases at V and 5 bases at J, with 13 bases in the middle. Germline V gene sequence: CDR1 LNHDA, CDR2 SQIVND (reference sequence). This CDR3 has 15 residues. The CDR3 loop is CASSMSTGLNEKLFF. The CDR3 DNA reads TGTGCCAGTAGTATGAGCACAGGTCTAAATGAAAAACTGTTTTTT.